This TCR beta chain originates from a study of blood T cell repertoires in COVID-19. The overall study: Both acute and convalescent COVID-19 samples were obtained from the United States, Italy and Spain. T cells, B-cell-depleted T cells, or PBMCs provided the cDNA or gDNA that served as material.

The authors' processing: Researchers report that nucleated cell counts were estimated from reference gene primer amplification. Produced via immunoSEQ multiplex PCR; TCRdb's table is partial and in-frame only. Clone size and the V and J calls come from that table; the DNA yielded D and trimming. Among 300,000 or so clones listed, over 80% were seen once. Sequencing used peripheral blood. The origin of this receptor is a woman in her 50s with active or convalescent COVID-19.

The CDR3 DNA follows: TGTGCCAGCAACCAACTAGCGGGAGGATACAATGAGCAGTTCTTC. This translates into CASNQLAGGYNEQFF. This chain links TRBV6-5 with TRBJ2-1, with 12 bases that match TRBD2. Germline CDR1 MNHEY, CDR2 SVGAGI. The trim removed 7 bases at V and 4 bases at J, leaving 5 bases unmatched. The CDR3 has 15 amino acids.